The following is a T cell receptor (beta chain) sequence with its context. Its antigen is unidentified. These data are taken from a study of T cell responses to AZD1222 COVID-19 vaccine. Study-level background: Second doses at about 4 or about 12 weeks were pooled.

Only in-frame clones appear in the TCRdb table, and some are missing; sequencing was by immunoSEQ multiplex PCR. The sample lists roughly 110,000 clones; about 90% were seen once. Study-level findings and limits: Spike was spanned by vaccine-associated CD4 TCRs, with dominance at 160-218 and 743-854.

The clonotype originates from an adult in good health. Sequences were derived from peripheral blood, sampled on day 0 of AZD1222 vaccination.

This CDR3 reads CASSQSGQGAMRNTEAFF. Here the CDR3 DNA reads TGCGCCAGCAGTCAATCGGGCCAGGGGGCGATGAGGAACACTGAAGCTTTCTTT. This chain links TRBV23-1 with TRBJ1-1; 8 nucleotides line up with TRBD1. TRBV23-1 counts as an open reading frame of uncertain function. The length of the CDR3 is 18 residues. V shed 0 bases and J 1 base; nucleotides not matched to a gene: 10.